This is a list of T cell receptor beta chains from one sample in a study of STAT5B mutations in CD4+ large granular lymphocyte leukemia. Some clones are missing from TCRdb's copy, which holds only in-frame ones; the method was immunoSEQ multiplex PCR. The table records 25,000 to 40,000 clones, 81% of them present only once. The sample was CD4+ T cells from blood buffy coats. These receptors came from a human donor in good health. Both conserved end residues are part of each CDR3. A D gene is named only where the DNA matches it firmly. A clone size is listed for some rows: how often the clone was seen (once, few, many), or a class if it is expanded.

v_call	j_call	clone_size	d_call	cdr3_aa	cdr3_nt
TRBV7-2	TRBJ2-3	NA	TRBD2	CASSQGLATRTDTQYF	TGTGCCAGCAGCCAGGGACTAGCGACCCGCACAGATACGCAGTATTTT
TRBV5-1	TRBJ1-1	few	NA	CASRGPMGRHTEAFF	TGCGCCAGCAGAGGCCCCATGGGGAGGCACACTGAAGCTTTCTTT
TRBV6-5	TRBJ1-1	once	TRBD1	CASSYGTGMNTEAFF	TGTGCCAGCAGTTACGGGACAGGGATGAACACTGAAGCTTTCTTT
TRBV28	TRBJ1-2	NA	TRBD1	CASSTSGQDYTF	TGTGCCAGCAGTACATCCGGACAGGACTACACCTTC
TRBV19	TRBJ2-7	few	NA	CASSPQRFHEQYF	TGTGCCAGTAGTCCACAACGTTTCCACGAGCAGTACTTC
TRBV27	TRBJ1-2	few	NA	CASSTFGPFGYTF	TGTGCCAGCAGTACATTCGGTCCCTTTGGCTACACCTTC
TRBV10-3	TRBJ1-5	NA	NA	CAISEDSNQPQHF	TGTGCCATCAGCGAGGATAGCAATCAGCCCCAGCATTTT
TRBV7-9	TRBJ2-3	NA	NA	CASSLLGDYSTDTQYF	TGTGCCAGCAGCTTATTGGGAGACTACAGCACAGATACGCAGTATTTT
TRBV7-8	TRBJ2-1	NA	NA	CASSFDGALEISYNEQFF	TGTGCCAGCAGCTTCGACGGTGCCTTGGAGATCTCCTACAATGAGCAGTTCTTC
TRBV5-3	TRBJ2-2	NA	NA	CASNPQANTGELFF	TGTGCCAGCAACCCACAAGCGAACACCGGGGAGCTGTTTTTT
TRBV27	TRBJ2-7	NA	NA	CASSLLGEPAYEQYF	TGTGCCAGCAGTTTATTGGGCGAACCCGCCTACGAGCAGTACTTC
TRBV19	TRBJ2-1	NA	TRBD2	CASSIVLREGPLQNEQFF	TGTGCCAGTAGTATAGTTTTGCGGGAGGGCCCTCTGCAGAATGAGCAGTTCTTC
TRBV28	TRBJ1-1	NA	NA	CVIRKIMNTEAFF	TGTGTCATAAGGAAGATAATGAACACTGAAGCTTTCTTT
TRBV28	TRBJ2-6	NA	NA	CASSFTSGYSGANVLTF	TGTGCCAGCAGTTTCACCTCCGGGTACTCTGGGGCCAACGTCCTGACTTTC
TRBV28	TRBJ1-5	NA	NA	CASTLAGRSQHF	TGTGCCAGCACCTTAGCGGGGAGGTCCCAGCATTTT
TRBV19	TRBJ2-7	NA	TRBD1	CASRGTGAVEQYF	TGTGCCAGTAGAGGGACAGGGGCAGTCGAGCAGTACTTC
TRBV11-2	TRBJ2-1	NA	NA	CASSLPGPYNEQFF	TGTGCCAGCAGCTTACCCGGACCTTACAATGAGCAGTTCTTC
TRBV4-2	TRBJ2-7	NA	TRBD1	CASSQDPGQGAYEQYF	TGTGCCAGCAGCCAAGATCCCGGACAGGGGGCTTACGAGCAGTACTTC
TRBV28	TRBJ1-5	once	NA	CASSGMTLPNRAQHF	TGTGCCAGCAGTGGTATGACACTACCGAATCGGGCCCAGCATTTT
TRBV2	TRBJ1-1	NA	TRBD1	CASSPDRGHQAFF	TGTGCCAGCAGTCCCGACAGGGGACATCAAGCTTTCTTT
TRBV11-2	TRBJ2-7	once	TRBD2	CASSLAGLAVYEQYF	TGTGCCAGCAGCTTAGCGGGACTAGCGGTCTACGAGCAGTACTTC
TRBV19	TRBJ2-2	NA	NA	CASNQNGELFF	TGTGCCAGTAATCAAAACGGGGAGCTGTTTTTT
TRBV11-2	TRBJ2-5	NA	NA	CASSLDPLRPQYF	TGTGCCAGCAGCTTAGATCCGCTCCGACCCCAGTACTTC
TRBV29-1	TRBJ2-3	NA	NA	CSVGPGTDTQYF	TGCAGCGTTGGGCCCGGCACAGATACGCAGTATTTT
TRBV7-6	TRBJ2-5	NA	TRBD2	CASSLGLAGMETQYF	TGTGCCAGCAGCTTAGGACTAGCGGGAATGGAGACCCAGTACTTC
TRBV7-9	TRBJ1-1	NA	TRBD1	CASSPGQGGAEAFF	TGTGCCAGCAGCCCTGGACAGGGGGGCGCTGAAGCTTTCTTT
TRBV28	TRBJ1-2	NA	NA	CASSLGGGMNYGYTF	TGTGCCAGCAGTTTAGGGGGGGGGATGAACTATGGCTACACCTTC
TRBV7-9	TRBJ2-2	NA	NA	CASSLIPPGRNTGELFF	TGTGCCAGCAGCTTAATTCCCCCGGGCCGGAACACCGGGGAGCTGTTTTTT
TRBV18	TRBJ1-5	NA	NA	CASSPVVGVENQPQHF	TGTGCCAGCTCACCAGTAGTCGGTGTTGAAAATCAGCCCCAGCATTTT
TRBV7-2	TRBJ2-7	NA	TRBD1	CASSPRDSSYEQYF	TGTGCCAGCAGCCCGAGGGACAGCTCCTACGAGCAGTACTTC
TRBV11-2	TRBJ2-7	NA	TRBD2	CASRPSGGSYEQYF	TGTGCCAGCAGGCCCTCGGGGGGCTCCTACGAGCAGTACTTC
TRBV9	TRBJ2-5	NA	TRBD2	CASSVETSGRETQYF	TGTGCCAGCAGCGTAGAGACTAGCGGGAGGGAGACCCAGTACTTC
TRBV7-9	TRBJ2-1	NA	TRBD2	CASSRSGTSYNEQFF	TGTGCCAGCAGTCGGAGCGGGACTTCCTACAATGAGCAGTTCTTC
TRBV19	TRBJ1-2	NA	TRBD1	CASSITGQGELGGYTF	TGTGCCAGTAGTATAACCGGACAGGGGGAGTTGGGCGGCTACACCTTC
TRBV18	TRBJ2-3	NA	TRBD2	CASSPGLAGVLDTQYF	TGTGCCAGCTCACCAGGACTAGCGGGAGTCTTAGATACGCAGTATTTT
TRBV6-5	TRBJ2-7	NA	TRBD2	CATGLAGGPLNEQYF	TGTGCCACCGGACTAGCGGGAGGGCCGTTGAACGAGCAGTACTTC
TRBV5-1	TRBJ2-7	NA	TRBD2	CASRLREGPYEQYF	TGCGCCAGCAGACTGCGGGAGGGGCCCTACGAGCAGTACTTC
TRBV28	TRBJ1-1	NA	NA	CASSQTGTQNTEAFF	TGTGCCAGCAGTCAAACCGGGACCCAGAACACTGAAGCTTTCTTT
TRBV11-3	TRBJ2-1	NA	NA	CASSLRGTVSYNEQFF	TGTGCCAGCAGCTTGCGGGGAACTGTTTCCTACAATGAGCAGTTCTTC
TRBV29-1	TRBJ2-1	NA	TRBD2	CSVERLAGYNEQFF	TGCAGCGTGGAGAGACTAGCGGGGTACAATGAGCAGTTCTTC
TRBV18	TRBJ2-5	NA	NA	CASSRRVQETQYF	TGTGCCAGCTCGCGCCGGGTCCAAGAGACCCAGTACTTC
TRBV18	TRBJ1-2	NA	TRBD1	CASSPPGQGANGYTF	TGTGCCAGCTCACCACCAGGACAGGGGGCGAATGGCTACACCTTC